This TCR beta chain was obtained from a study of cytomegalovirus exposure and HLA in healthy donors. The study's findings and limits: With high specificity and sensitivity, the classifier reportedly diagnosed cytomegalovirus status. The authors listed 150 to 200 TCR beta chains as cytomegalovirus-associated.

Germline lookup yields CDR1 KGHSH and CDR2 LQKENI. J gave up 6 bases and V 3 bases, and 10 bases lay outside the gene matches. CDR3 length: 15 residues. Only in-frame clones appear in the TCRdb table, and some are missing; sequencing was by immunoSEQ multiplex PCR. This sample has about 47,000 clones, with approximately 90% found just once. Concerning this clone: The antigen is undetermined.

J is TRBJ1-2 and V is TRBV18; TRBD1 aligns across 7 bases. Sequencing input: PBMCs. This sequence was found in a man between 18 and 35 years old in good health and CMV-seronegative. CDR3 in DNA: TGTGCCAGCTCACCGAGACAGGGCCCCCCTGATGGCTACACCTTC. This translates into CASSPRQGPPDGYTF. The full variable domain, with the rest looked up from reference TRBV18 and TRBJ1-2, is NAGVMQNPRHLVRRRGQEARLRCSPMKGHSHVYWYRQLPEEGLKFMVYLQKENIIDESGMPKERFSAEFPKEGPSILRIQQVVRGDSAAYFCASSPRQGPPDGYTFGSGTRLTVV.